Below are 26 T cell receptor beta chains sequenced from a single sample in a study of blood T cell repertoires in COVID-19. Method: immunoSEQ multiplex PCR; TCRdb's copy keeps in-frame clones and lacks some. Of 310,000 or so clones in the sample, 86% are singletons; the top ten hold around 1.7%. Sequencing was done on a sample of peripheral blood. These receptors were taken from a woman between 45 and 60 years old with acute or convalescent COVID-19.

The chain has TRBV12-5 and TRBJ2-1; TRBD1 agrees at 7 bases. The V segment lost 1 base and the J segment 2 bases; nucleotides outside the gene matches: 5. In germline, CDR1 is LGHNT, CDR2 FRNRAP. The CDR3 runs 16 residues. CDR3 coding DNA: TGTGCTAGTGGTTTGGCGACCGGGACAGCCTACAATGAGCAGTTCTTC. Its translation is CASGLATGTAYNEQFF.

About this clone: At one end the junction does not follow the germline gene, possibly because of a read error. The chain uses TRBV10-3 and TRBJ1-1; 7 nucleotides align to TRBD1. Germline V gene sequence: CDR1 ENHRY, CDR2 SYGVKD. The CDR3 covers 14 residues. The CDR3 DNA is TGTGCCACCCAACGCGACAGGGCGAACGCTGAAGCTTTCTTT. Translated, it gives CATQRDRANAEAFF.

This clone was found a few times. The V and J genes are TRBV28 and TRBJ2-7; 10 bases match TRBD2. CDR3 length: 20 residues. From germline, CDR1 is MDHEN and CDR2 SYDVKM. With 3 bases clipped from V and 3 bases from J, the junction kept 20 bases outside the gene matches. In DNA, the CDR3 is TGTGCCAGCAGTTTCCCCACCCCTAGCGGGAGAGTCTTAAGTAGCTACGAGCAGTACTTC. Translating it yields CASSFPTPSGRVLSSYEQYF.

The table lists this clone with a few counts. The CDR3 coding sequence is TGTGCCAGCAGTTTAGGGGACAGGGGGTATGGCTACACCTTC. Translation: CASSLGDRGYGYTF. This rearrangement joins TRBV28 to TRBJ1-2; 11 bases agree with TRBD1. The CDR3 is 14 residues long. Germline trimming cut 2 bases from V and 5 bases from J; bases unmatched to any gene: 1. CDR1 MDHEN and CDR2 SYDVKM come from the germline V gene.

The chain has TRBV7-2 and TRBJ1-2; 8 bases are a match to TRBD1. CDR3 length: 17 residues. Germline V lookup: CDR1 SGHTA, CDR2 FQGNSA. J was trimmed by 5 bases and V by 1 base; bases with no gene match: 12. CDR3 amino acids: CASSLVSGGADRYGYTF. For the CDR3, the DNA is TGTGCCAGCAGCTTAGTCTCAGGGGGCGCAGACCGATATGGCTACACCTTC.

The chain carries TRBV27 and TRBJ1-1, with no clear D. CDR1 MNHEY and CDR2 SMNVEV come from the germline V gene (reference sequence). The V and J ends lost 5 bases and 4 bases respectively, with 11 bases between them. This CDR3 spans 13 amino acids. The CDR3 region is CASSPGRITEAFF. The CDR3 nucleotides read TGTGCCAGCAGTCCGGGTCGGATCACTGAAGCTTTCTTT.

The chain links TRBV27 to TRBJ1-2; D is unresolved. Trimming removed 1 base from V and 3 bases from J, with 9 bases in between. Germline V gives CDR1 MNHEY, CDR2 SMNVEV (reference sequence). The CDR3 has 14 residues. CDR3 in DNA: TGTGCCAGCAGTTTATGGGGAGGGTACTATGGCTACACCTTC. Residues: CASSLWGGYYGYTF.

The rearrangement uses TRBV5-4 and TRBJ2-1, with 14 bases aligning to TRBD2. The CDR3 has 17 residues. Germline-derived CDR1 and CDR2 are SGHNT and YYREEE (reference sequence). The V gene end was trimmed by 4 bases and the J gene end by 4 bases; junction bases not matched to a gene: 7. The CDR3 loop is CASSLGLAGVEYNEQFF. CDR3 DNA: TGTGCCAGCAGCCTGGGACTAGCGGGAGTCGAGTACAATGAGCAGTTCTTC.

The gene calls are TRBV27 and TRBJ2-3; D is perhaps TRBD1 (5 bases). V lost 4 bases and J lost 2, with 10 bases in between. Looked up from germline, CDR1 is MNHEY and CDR2 is SMNVEV (reference sequence). The CDR3 covers 14 residues. CDR3 DNA sequence: TGTGCCAGCAGTTATGACAGTAACACAGATACGCAGTATTTT. It codes for CASSYDSNTDTQYF.

The CDR3, as DNA: TGCGCCAGCAGTCAATCGCCTAGCGGGAGATTTCAAGAGACCCAGTACTTC. Its protein product is CASSQSPSGRFQETQYF. The rearrangement joins TRBV23-1 to TRBJ2-5; TRBD2 aligns across 10 bases. TRBV23-1 is known as an ORF, though its function is uncertain. V was pared by 0 bases and J by 2 bases, with 6 bases of the junction left unmatched. The CDR3 has 17 residues.

V usage is TRBV6-6 and J usage is TRBJ2-7, with 7 bases lining up with TRBD1. Germline assignment: CDR1 MNHNY and CDR2 SVGAGI (reference sequence). The CDR3 has 15 residues. V gave up 2 bases and J gave up 6 bases; unmatched junction bases: 10. CDR3 sequence: CASSYLATGLSEQYF. The CDR3 nucleotides read TGTGCCAGCAGTTACCTCGCGACAGGGTTGTCCGAGCAGTACTTC.

The rearrangement joins TRBV5-1 to TRBJ1-4, with TRBD1 identical over 8 bases. Unmatched junction bases numbered 2, after V lost 0 bases and J lost 7 bases. The CDR3 sequence is 14 residues long. Per the germline V gene, CDR1 is SGHRS and CDR2 is YFSETQ. CDR3 bases: TGCGCCAGCAGCTTGGGGACAGGGATTGAAAAACTGTTTTTT. Its protein product is CASSLGTGIEKLFF.

V gene TRBV11-3 combines with J gene TRBJ2-3; 11 nucleotides match TRBD1. The V segment lost 5 bases and the J segment 5 bases; nucleotides outside the gene matches: 6. CDR3 length: 15 residues. Germline values: CDR1 SGHNT, CDR2 YENEEA. CDR3 sequence (DNA): TGTGCCAGCAGCGCCGGGACAGGGGGGCGAGATACGCAGTATTTT. This codes for CASSAGTGGRDTQYF.

This chain connects TRBV5-1 to TRBJ1-1; D might be TRBD1 (6 bases). V was trimmed by 4 bases and J by 0 bases, leaving 16 bases between them. Germline values: CDR1 SGHRS, CDR2 YFSETQ. This CDR3 is built from 16 residues. The DNA for the CDR3 is TGCGCCAGCAGCCCCATACAGGGACAAATGAACACTGAAGCTTTCTTT. Its translation is CASSPIQGQMNTEAFF.

In this sample, this clone turned up a few times. The genes are TRBV4-1 and TRBJ2-1; D unclear. From germline, CDR1 is MGHRA and CDR2 YSYEKL. This CDR3 contains 13 residues. Trimming pared 3 bases from V and 3 bases from J, leaving 6 bases between. This chain's CDR3 is CASSHPGYNEQFF. The CDR3 DNA follows: TGCGCCAGCAGCCACCCAGGCTACAATGAGCAGTTCTTC.

The rearrangement links TRBV3-1 (or the pseudogene TRBV3-2) to TRBJ1-1; possible D gene TRBD1, 5 bases. CDR1 LGHDT and CDR2 YNNKEL come from the germline V gene (reference sequence). Trimming took off 1 base at V and 0 bases at J, with 9 bases between the two ends. The CDR3 extends over 15 amino acids. The DNA for the CDR3 is TGTGCCAGCAGCCAAGGACAGAAGATGAACACTGAAGCTTTCTTT. This sequence encodes CASSQGQKMNTEAFF.

The chain couples TRBV4-2 to TRBJ2-1; 9 nucleotides line up with TRBD2. Germline CDR1 LGHNA, CDR2 YNFKEQ. With 0 bases clipped from V and 3 bases from J, the junction kept 6 bases outside the gene matches. CDR3 length: 17 amino acids. The CDR3 is CASSQDPGTSSYNEQFF. As DNA, the CDR3 is TGTGCCAGCAGCCAAGATCCCGGGACTAGCAGCTACAATGAGCAGTTCTTC.

The chain carries TRBV9 and TRBJ2-1, with D unclear. This CDR3 has 15 amino acids. Trimming cost V 5 bases and J 0 bases, with 12 bases left between them. Germline V gene lookup returns CDR1 SGDLS and CDR2 YYNGEE. DNA for the CDR3: TGTGCCAGCAGGCTAGACTTCAGCTCCTACAATGAGCAGTTCTTC. It codes for CASRLDFSSYNEQFF. Filled out from reference TRBV9 and TRBJ2-1, the complete variable domain reads DSGVTQTPKHLITATGQRVTLRCSPRSGDLSVYWYQQSLDQGLQFLIQYYNGEERAKGNILERFSAQQFPDLHSELNLSSLELGDSALYFCASRLDFSSYNEQFFGPGTRLTVL.

This chain links TRBV2 with TRBJ2-7; possible D gene TRBD2, 6 bases. The germline V and J ends were trimmed by 7 bases and 3 bases, with 16 bases remaining between them. This CDR3 is 14 amino acids long. Germline V gives CDR1 SNHLY, CDR2 FYNNEI. The CDR3 coding sequence is TGTGCCAGCACCCCTGGGAGGACAAACTACGAGCAGTACTTC. Its protein is CASTPGRTNYEQYF. Combining the CDR3 with reference TRBV2 and TRBJ2-7 gives the whole variable domain EPEVTQTPSHQVTQMGQEVILRCVPISNHLYFYWYRQILGQKVEFLVSFYNNEISEKSEIFDDQFSVERPDGSNFTLKIRSTKLEDSAMYFCASTPGRTNYEQYFGPGTRLTVT.

The chain couples TRBV24-1 to TRBJ2-7; 10 bases map to TRBD2. The CDR3 sequence is 15 residues long. Trimming at V came to 2 bases and at J to 5 bases, leaving 5 bases not matched to a gene. The germline V gene encodes CDR1 KGHDR and CDR2 SFDVKD. The CDR3 loop is CATSDSRLAGDEQYF. The CDR3 coding sequence is TGTGCCACCAGTGATTCTCGTCTAGCGGGAGACGAGCAGTACTTC.

The chain recombines TRBV7-9 with TRBJ1-5, with a tentative D call TRBD1 (6 bases). CDR1 SEHNR and CDR2 FQNEAQ come from the germline V gene (reference sequence). The CDR3 is 19 residues long. The V end was cut by 0 bases, the J end by 0 bases, with 18 bases between. Here the CDR3 DNA reads TGTGCCAGCAGCTTAGCGCAACAGGGAGACTTCTATAGCAATCAGCCCCAGCATTTT. This codes for CASSLAQQGDFYSNQPQHF.

J is TRBJ2-1 and V is TRBV4-2; D is possibly TRBD1 (5 bases). Trimming left V 1 base short and J 4 bases short, with 11 bases between. The CDR3 contains 15 residues. Germline CDR1 is LGHNA and CDR2 is YNFKEQ. In DNA form, the CDR3 reads TGTGCCAGCAGCCAAGGGGCGACAGCTTACAATGAGCAGTTCTTC. Its protein product is CASSQGATAYNEQFF.

The genes are TRBV7-3 and TRBJ2-1; 13 bases are a match to TRBD2. Per germline, CDR1 SGHTA and CDR2 FQGTGA. V shed 5 bases and J 9 bases; nucleotides not matched to a gene: 7. CDR3 length: 15 amino acids. The CDR3 protein is CASSHGLAGETEQFF. CDR3 DNA: TGTGCCAGCAGCCACGGACTAGCGGGAGAGACTGAGCAGTTCTTC.

A single count supports this clone. This sequence joins TRBV7-2 and TRBJ2-3; D might be TRBD1 (6 bases). The CDR3 covers 15 residues. Germline V gives CDR1 SGHTA, CDR2 FQGNSA. Trimming removed 2 bases at V and 2 bases at J, with 11 bases between. CDR3 protein: CASSLRTVHTDTQYF. The CDR3 DNA follows: TGTGCCAGCAGCTTAAGGACAGTTCACACAGATACGCAGTATTTT.

The chain uses TRBV28 and TRBJ2-7; 8 bases are shared with TRBD2. The CDR3 is 12 amino acids. V was pared by 2 bases and J by 6 bases, with 0 bases of the junction left unmatched. The germline CDR1 and CDR2 sequences are MDHEN and SYDVKM. CDR3 in DNA: TGTGCCAGCAGTTTAGGACTAGCCGAGCAGTACTTC. This codes for CASSLGLAEQYF.

The gene calls are TRBV12-3 or TRBV12-4 and TRBJ1-2, with no clear D. This CDR3 contains 13 residues. Trimming cost V 6 bases and J 4 bases, with 12 bases left between them. The CDR3 loop reads CASRGVGSYGYTF. The DNA of the CDR3 is TGTGCCAGCAGAGGAGTGGGGAGCTATGGCTACACCTTC.